These 27 T cell receptor beta chains originate from one sample sequenced in a study of cytomegalovirus exposure and HLA in healthy donors. This PCR relied on a set of 60 Vbeta primers and 13 Jbeta primers. Method: immunoSEQ multiplex PCR; TCRdb's copy keeps in-frame clones and lacks some. The table has more than 130,000 clones, 78% seen once. Sequencing used PBMCs. The receptors shown here come from a male donor in good health and CMV-seronegative.

V usage is TRBV27 and J usage is TRBJ2-1; maybe TRBD2 (6 bases). Germline V lookup: CDR1 MNHEY, CDR2 SMNVEV (reference sequence). The V and J ends lost 4 bases and 7 bases respectively, with 17 bases between them. The CDR3 covers 15 residues. The CDR3 nucleotides read TGTGCCAGCAGTTCCCTTACCCTACTAGCAAATGAGCAGTTCTTC. Encoded protein: CASSSLTLLANEQFF.

The chain combines TRBV4-3 with TRBJ2-7; D perhaps matches TRBD2 (5 bases). Trimming left V 0 bases short and J 2 bases short, with 11 bases between. The CDR3 length is 15 residues. Looked up from germline, CDR1 is LGHNA and CDR2 is YSLEER. CDR3 sequence (DNA): TGCGCCAGCAGCCAAGATCTCGGGAAAGCCTACGAGCAGTACTTC. Translating gives CASSQDLGKAYEQYF.

The CDR3 is CASSPGQGSEKLFF. CDR3 DNA: TGTGCCAGCAGCCCGGGACAGGGGAGTGAAAAACTGTTTTTT. The chain joins TRBV5-8 to TRBJ1-4; 10 bases agree with TRBD1. This CDR3 has 14 amino acids. V shed 4 bases and J 7 bases; nucleotides not matched to a gene: 4. Germline lookup yields CDR1 SGHTS and CDR2 YDEGEE.

The chain combines TRBV9 with TRBJ2-7; 7 bases align to TRBD2. The germline V gene has CDR1 SGDLS and CDR2 YYNGEE. The CDR3 length is 15 residues. Trimming took 4 bases from V and 2 from J; bases not matched to a gene: 9. This chain's CDR3 is CASSPGTTRAYEQYF. DNA of the CDR3: TGTGCCAGCAGCCCCGGGACTACCAGGGCCTACGAGCAGTACTTC.

This clone has a handful of counts. The chain is built from TRBV10-3 and TRBJ1-3; TRBD1 agrees at 11 bases. This CDR3 spans 16 amino acids. The trim removed 2 bases at V and 2 bases at J, leaving 2 bases unmatched. Germline values: CDR1 ENHRY, CDR2 SYGVKD. CDR3 loop: CAISEGQGAAGNTIYF. In DNA, the CDR3 is TGTGCCATCAGTGAGGGACAGGGGGCGGCTGGAAACACCATATATTTT.

This clone was seen a single time. The rearrangement links TRBV5-4 to TRBJ2-1; TRBD2 agrees at 8 bases. The V gene end was trimmed by 4 bases and the J gene end by 5 bases; junction bases not matched to a gene: 5. CDR1 and CDR2 from the germline V gene are SGHNT and YYREEE (reference sequence). CDR3 size: 14 residues. The CDR3 loop reads CASSLGLGDNEQFF. CDR3 in DNA: TGTGCCAGCAGCCTGGGACTAGGGGACAATGAGCAGTTCTTC.

Notes on this clone: The final CDR3 position lacks the conserved phenylalanine or tryptophan, pointing to a likely read error. The CDR3 here is CASSQDPRGTEAFL. CDR3 coding DNA: TGCGCCAGCAGCCAAGACCCCAGGGGCACTGAAGCTTTCCTT. The chain combines TRBV4-1 with TRBJ1-1; D perhaps matches TRBD1 (6 bases). The germline V and J ends were trimmed by 0 bases and 4 bases, with 9 bases remaining between them. Germline assignment: CDR1 MGHRA and CDR2 YSYEKL. The CDR3 totals 14 residues.

This chain links TRBV13 with TRBJ2-1; 13 positions match TRBD2. Germline loops: CDR1 PRHDT, CDR2 FYEKMQ (reference sequence). The CDR3 runs 16 residues. V was pared by 5 bases and J by 10 bases, with 11 bases of the junction left unmatched. CDR3 coding DNA: TGTGCCAGCAGCCTCCGACTAGCGGGGGGTCGTGGGGAGCAGTTCTTC. The encoded protein is CASSLRLAGGRGEQFF.

The chain joins TRBV14 to TRBJ2-7, with 9 positions matching TRBD1. In germline, CDR1 is SGHDN, CDR2 FVKESK. The CDR3 consists of 15 residues. Trimming at V came to 3 bases and at J to 5 bases, leaving 8 bases not matched to a gene. CDR3 sequence: CASSQGQGVLHEQYF. DNA of the CDR3: TGTGCCAGCAGCCAGGGACAGGGAGTTCTCCACGAGCAGTACTTC.

The V gene is TRBV7-8, the J gene TRBJ1-2; possible D gene TRBD1, 5 bases. The ends were cut back, 5 bases at V and 7 bases at J, with 14 bases in the middle. The germline CDR1 and CDR2 sequences are SGHVS and FQNEAQ. CDR3 size: 13 residues. The CDR3: CASSLQGLRGYTF. CDR3 sequence (DNA): TGTGCCAGCAGCCTGCAGGGCCTCCGTGGCTACACCTTC.

This chain joins TRBV7-3 and TRBJ1-1, with a tentative D call TRBD1 (5 bases). Germline values: CDR1 SGHTA, CDR2 FQGTGA. The CDR3 is made up of 16 amino acids. V was trimmed by 5 bases and J by 1 base, leaving 17 bases between them. The CDR3 region has the DNA TGTGCCAGCAGCCCTGGGGGGGACCGTTCGAACACTGAAGCTTTCTTT. Encoded protein: CASSPGGDRSNTEAFF.

In regard to this clone: At one end the junction does not follow the germline gene, possibly because of a read error. J is TRBJ1-3 and V is TRBV5-1; D remains ambiguous. The CDR3 extends over 15 amino acids. Germline CDR1 reads SGHRS; CDR2 reads YFSETQ. The CDR3 region has the DNA TGCGCCAGCAGTTTGGGCTTTAGCTCTGGAAACACCATATATTTT. It is translated as CASSLGFSSGNTIYF.

This clone was observed a single time. The rearrangement joins TRBV7-6 to TRBJ2-1; weak D call: TRBD1 (6 bases). The CDR3 spans 16 residues. Germline CDR1 is SGHVS and CDR2 is FNYEAQ. The V end was cut by 3 bases, the J end by 0 bases, with 12 bases between. In DNA, the CDR3 is TGTGCCAGCAGCTTGGAACAGGGTAACTCCTACAATGAGCAGTTCTTC. Amino acid sequence: CASSLEQGNSYNEQFF.

CDR3: CASSKQGTTQYF. For the CDR3, the DNA is TGTGCCAGCAGTAAACAGGGGACGACCCAGTACTTC. The rearrangement joins TRBV6-6 to TRBJ2-5; TRBD1 aligns across 7 bases. Looked up from germline, CDR1 is MNHNY and CDR2 is SVGAGI (reference sequence). The CDR3 runs to 12 residues. The trim removed 5 bases at V and 7 bases at J, leaving 4 bases unmatched.

The chain links TRBV7-9 to TRBJ2-5; 10 positions agree with TRBD2. The V and J ends lost 3 bases and 2 bases, in that order; junction bases with no gene match: 6. Germline CDR1 SEHNR, CDR2 FQNEAQ (reference sequence). The CDR3 runs to 16 residues. The CDR3 protein is CASSFSGGGIQETQYF. The CDR3 bases are TGTGCCAGCAGCTTCAGCGGGGGGGGGATTCAAGAGACCCAGTACTTC.

The chain recombines TRBV11-2 with TRBJ2-3; the D gene is possibly TRBD2 (7 bases). From germline, CDR1 is SGHAT and CDR2 FQNNGV. This CDR3 is 13 amino acids long. V was shortened by 0 bases and J by 14 bases, with 15 bases between the two germline ends. Written as DNA, the CDR3 is TGTGCCAGCAGCTTAGATAGGGGGGGCTCGATGTATTTT. Translated, it gives CASSLDRGGSMYF.

This sequence joins TRBV6-1 and TRBJ1-6; D unclear. From germline, CDR1 is MNHNS and CDR2 SASEGT. The CDR3 loop spans 16 amino acids. V was clipped by 3 bases and J by 0 bases, with 9 bases between them. This chain's CDR3 is CASSDRLSSYNSPLHF. The CDR3 DNA follows: TGTGCCAGCAGTGATAGACTGAGCTCCTATAATTCACCCCTCCACTTT.

The V gene is TRBV5-4, the J gene TRBJ2-1; D perhaps matches TRBD2 (6 bases). The V gene's germline CDR1 is SGHNT and CDR2 YYREEE (reference sequence). V was clipped by 4 bases and J by 6 bases, with 23 bases between them. This CDR3 has 17 amino acids. The CDR3 loop is CASSGPKIRERGNEQFF. The CDR3 coding sequence is TGTGCCAGCAGCGGACCAAAGATCCGGGAGAGGGGCAATGAGCAGTTCTTC.

The genes are TRBV19 and TRBJ2-3, with 7 positions matching TRBD1. The CDR3 totals 15 residues. J was trimmed by 2 bases and V by 4 bases; bases with no gene match: 6. Germline V gene data show CDR1 as LNHDA and CDR2 as SQIVND (reference sequence). The CDR3 DNA follows: TGTGCCAGTAGTAGCACAGGGGAAGCCACAGATACGCAGTATTTT. This gives the protein CASSSTGEATDTQYF.

CDR3 residues: CASSDYSGSFQETQYF. The CDR3, as DNA: TGTGCCAGCAGCGACTACTCAGGATCATTCCAAGAGACCCAGTACTTC. The genes are TRBV14 and TRBJ2-5; D is perhaps TRBD2 (5 bases). Trimming cost V 5 bases and J 1 base, with 17 bases left between them. This CDR3 has 16 residues. Per germline, CDR1 SGHDN and CDR2 FVKESK.

The V gene is TRBV18, the J gene TRBJ2-7; the D is unclear. The CDR3 totals 15 residues. The germline V and J ends were trimmed by 2 bases and 1 base, with 12 bases remaining between them. Germline V gives CDR1 KGHSH, CDR2 LQKENI. This CDR3 reads CASSPDSRWSYEQYF. The CDR3 DNA reads as TGTGCCAGCTCACCAGATTCCAGATGGTCCTACGAGCAGTACTTC.

The chain joins TRBV19 to TRBJ1-5; 8 bases map to TRBD1. The length of the CDR3 is 15 residues. J gave up 6 bases and V 7 bases, and 11 bases lay outside the gene matches. CDR1 and CDR2 from the germline V gene are LNHDA and SQIVND (reference sequence). For the CDR3, the DNA is TGTGCCAGTAAAGCTCAGGGGGCGCTAGGTCAGCCCCAGCATTTT. Encoded protein: CASKAQGALGQPQHF.

This clone has more than one count but fewer than ten. V gene TRBV19 combines with J gene TRBJ2-1; 7 bases match TRBD1. This CDR3 spans 15 amino acids. With 4 bases clipped from V and 5 bases from J, the junction kept 8 bases outside the gene matches. Per germline, CDR1 LNHDA and CDR2 SQIVND (reference sequence). The chain's CDR3 is CASSTTGSPNNEQFF. The CDR3 nucleotides are TGTGCCAGTAGTACGACAGGGTCACCAAACAATGAGCAGTTCTTC.

This clone was seen only a few times. V is TRBV6-5 and J is TRBJ1-2, with D possibly matching TRBD1 (6 bases). V was trimmed by 4 bases and J by 5 bases, leaving 14 bases between them. CDR1 is MNHEY, CDR2 SVGAGI, per germline. The CDR3 sequence is 14 residues long. Written as DNA, the CDR3 is TGTGCCAGCAGTTGGACAGATTCCGCTTATGGCTACACCTTC. It is translated as CASSWTDSAYGYTF.

This rearrangement joins TRBV6-5 to TRBJ1-5; no clear D. Trimming shortened V by 7 bases and J by 5 bases, and 15 bases separated the two germline ends. The CDR3 consists of 14 residues. The V gene's germline CDR1 is MNHEY and CDR2 SVGAGI. CDR3 amino acids: CASTNDIGYQPQHF. DNA for the CDR3: TGTGCCAGCACCAATGACATAGGCTATCAGCCCCAGCATTTT.

V and J are TRBV6-5 and TRBJ2-5; perhaps TRBD1 as D (5 bases). Trimming took 4 bases from V and 5 from J, leaving 20 bases between them. CDR1 and CDR2 from the germline V gene are MNHEY and SVGAGI. CDR3 size: 16 residues. The CDR3 DNA reads TGTGCCAGCAGTTTCCCACAGGTTAGATTCGGCGAGACCCAGTACTTC. It yields the protein CASSFPQVRFGETQYF.

The V and J genes are TRBV18 and TRBJ2-5, with a tentative D call TRBD2 (5 bases). Germline V CDR1 and CDR2: KGHSH, LQKENI. V was shortened by 3 bases and J by 2 bases, with 13 bases between the two germline ends. CDR3 size: 15 residues. The CDR3: CASSPLGRTQETQYF. In DNA form, the CDR3 reads TGTGCCAGCTCACCTCTAGGACGGACTCAAGAGACCCAGTACTTC.